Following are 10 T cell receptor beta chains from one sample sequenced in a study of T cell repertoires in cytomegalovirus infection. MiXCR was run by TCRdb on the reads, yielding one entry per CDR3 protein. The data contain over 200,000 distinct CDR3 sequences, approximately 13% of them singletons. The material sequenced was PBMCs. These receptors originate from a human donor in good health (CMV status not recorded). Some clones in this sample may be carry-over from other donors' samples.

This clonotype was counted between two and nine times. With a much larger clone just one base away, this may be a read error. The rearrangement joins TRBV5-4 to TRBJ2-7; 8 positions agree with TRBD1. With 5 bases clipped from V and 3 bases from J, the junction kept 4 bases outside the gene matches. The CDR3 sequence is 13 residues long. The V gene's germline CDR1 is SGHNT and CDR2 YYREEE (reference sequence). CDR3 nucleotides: TGTGCCAGCAGTTCCGGGACAGGCTACGAGCAGTACTTC. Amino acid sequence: CASSSGTGYEQYF.

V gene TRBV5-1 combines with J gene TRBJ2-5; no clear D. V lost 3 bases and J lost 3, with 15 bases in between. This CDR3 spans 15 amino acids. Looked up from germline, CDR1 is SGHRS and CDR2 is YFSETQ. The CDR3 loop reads CASSSNVGREETQYF. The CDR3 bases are TGCGCCAGCAGCTCTAACGTGGGTAGAGAAGAGACCCAGTACTTC.

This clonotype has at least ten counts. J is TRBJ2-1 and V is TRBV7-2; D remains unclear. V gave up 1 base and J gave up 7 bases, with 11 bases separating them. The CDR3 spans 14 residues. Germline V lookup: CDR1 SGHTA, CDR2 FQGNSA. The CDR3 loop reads CASSLGFVGNEQFF. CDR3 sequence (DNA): TGTGCCAGCAGCTTAGGGTTCGTTGGAAATGAGCAGTTCTTC.

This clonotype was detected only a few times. The CDR3 spells CASSQFRQGASNQPQHF. The CDR3 nucleotides read TGCGCCAGCAGCCAGTTCAGACAGGGGGCGAGCAATCAGCCCCAGCATTTT. The chain uses TRBV4-1 and TRBJ1-5, with 10 bases identical to TRBD1. V gave up 3 bases and J gave up 1 base; unmatched junction bases: 6. From germline, CDR1 is MGHRA and CDR2 YSYEKL. The CDR3 consists of 17 residues.

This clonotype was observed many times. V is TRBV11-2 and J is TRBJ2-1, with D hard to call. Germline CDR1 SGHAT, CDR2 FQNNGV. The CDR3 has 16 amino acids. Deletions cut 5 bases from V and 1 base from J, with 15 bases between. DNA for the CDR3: TGTGCCAGCAGCGAGCCGCGTCGTAGTTCCTACAATGAGCAGTTCTTC. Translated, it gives CASSEPRRSSYNEQFF.

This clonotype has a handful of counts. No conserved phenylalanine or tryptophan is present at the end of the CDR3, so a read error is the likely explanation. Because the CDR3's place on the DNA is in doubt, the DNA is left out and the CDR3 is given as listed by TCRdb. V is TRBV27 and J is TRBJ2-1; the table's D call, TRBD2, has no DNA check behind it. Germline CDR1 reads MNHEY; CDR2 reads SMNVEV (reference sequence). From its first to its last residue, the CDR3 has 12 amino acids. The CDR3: CASSSLLAGAKG.

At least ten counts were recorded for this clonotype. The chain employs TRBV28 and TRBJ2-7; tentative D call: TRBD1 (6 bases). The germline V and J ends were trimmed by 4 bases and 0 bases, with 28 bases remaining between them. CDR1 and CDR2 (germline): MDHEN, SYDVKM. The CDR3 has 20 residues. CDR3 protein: CASSYPPQSGTPRSSYEQYF. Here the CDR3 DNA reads TGTGCCAGCAGTTATCCCCCCCAATCTGGGACACCAAGATCCTCCTACGAGCAGTACTTC.

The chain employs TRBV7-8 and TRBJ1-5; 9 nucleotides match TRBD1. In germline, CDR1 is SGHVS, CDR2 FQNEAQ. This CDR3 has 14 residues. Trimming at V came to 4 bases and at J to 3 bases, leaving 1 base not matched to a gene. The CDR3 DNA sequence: TGTGCCAGCAGCTGGGACAGGGACAATCAGCCCCAGCATTTT. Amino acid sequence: CASSWDRDNQPQHF.

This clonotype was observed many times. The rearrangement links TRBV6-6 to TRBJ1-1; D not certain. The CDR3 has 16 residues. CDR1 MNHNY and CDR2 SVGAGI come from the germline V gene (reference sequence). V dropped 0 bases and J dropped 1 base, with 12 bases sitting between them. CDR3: CASSYSKGLRNTEAFF. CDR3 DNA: TGTGCCAGCAGTTACTCGAAAGGTCTTAGGAACACTGAAGCTTTCTTT.

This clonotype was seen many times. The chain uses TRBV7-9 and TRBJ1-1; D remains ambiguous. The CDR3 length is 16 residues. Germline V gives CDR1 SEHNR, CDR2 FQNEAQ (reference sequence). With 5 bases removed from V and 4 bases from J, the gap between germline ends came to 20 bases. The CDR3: CASSPQRPVGSTEAFF. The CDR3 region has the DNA TGTGCCAGCAGCCCGCAACGGCCTGTCGGGTCCACTGAAGCTTTCTTT.